One sample yielded the 9 T cell receptor beta chains listed below, sequenced in a study of metastatic and nonmetastatic thyroid tumors. With MiXCR, TCRdb called clones anew from the PCR reads. The data contain 13,000 to 15,000 clones, less than 30% of them singletons. Thyroid surgery had not been preceded by any treatment in any patient. Material for sequencing was tumor tissue. These receptors were taken from a male donor with papillary thyroid cancer or a benign thyroid nodule (not recorded which). Some clones in this sample may be carry-over from other donors' samples.

In this sample, this clone turned up a few times. The CDR3 region has the DNA TGTGCCAGCAGTAATAAGCGAACTCAGCCCCAGCATTTT. Translating it yields CASSNKRTQPQHF. The V gene is TRBV27, the J gene TRBJ1-5; D is ambiguous. Germline CDR1 reads MNHEY; CDR2 reads SMNVEV (reference sequence). Deletions cut 5 bases from V and 6 bases from J, with 11 bases between. CDR3 length equals 13 residues.

Regarding this clone: One base away lies a much larger clone, so this may be a sequencing read error. The CDR3 end shows no conserved phenylalanine or tryptophan, and so a read error is likely. The chain recombines TRBV19 with TRBJ2-6; D is uncertain. Trimming removed 3 bases from V and 4 bases from J, with 22 bases in between. The CDR3 loop spans 19 amino acids. CDR1 LNHDA and CDR2 SQIVND come from the germline V gene (reference sequence). In DNA, the CDR3 is TGTGCCAGTAGTATGAGGCAAGGTCTCAATCTCTGGGGGGCCAACGTCCTGACTCTC. Encoded protein: CASSMRQGLNLWGANVLTL.

In this sample, this clone is medium-sized (0.01 to 0.1%). This chain joins TRBV6-1 and TRBJ1-6, with D possibly being TRBD1 (6 bases). V lost 3 bases and J 10 bases, leaving 10 bases between the germline ends. Germline V CDR1 and CDR2: MNHNS, SASEGT. The CDR3 runs to 13 residues. CDR3 nucleotides: TGTGCCAGCAGTGACACAGGGACCTCACCCCTCCACTTT. This sequence encodes CASSDTGTSPLHF.

The chain employs TRBV18 and TRBJ1-4; 8 bases are a match to TRBD1. The V and J ends lost 5 bases and 5 bases, in that order; junction bases with no gene match: 4. Germline V CDR1 and CDR2: KGHSH, LQKENI. The CDR3 consists of 14 residues. CDR3 coding DNA: TGTGCCAGCTCATCGACAGGGGACAATGAAAAACTGTTTTTT. It specifies CASSSTGDNEKLFF.

This clone was seen ten or more times. This chain uses TRBV28 with TRBJ1-6; TRBD1 aligns across 11 bases. The CDR3 runs 16 residues. Germline V gene sequence: CDR1 MDHEN, CDR2 SYDVKM. V shed 2 bases, J shed 9 bases, and the junction held 6 bases outside the gene matches. CDR3 loop: CASSLLAGTGGSPLHF. DNA for the CDR3: TGTGCCAGCAGTTTACTGGCCGGGACAGGGGGTTCACCCCTCCACTTT.

This clone came up many times. Here the CDR3 DNA reads TGTGCCAGCAGCTTTAGCGGCCCCACAGATACGCAGTATTTT. Encoded protein: CASSFSGPTDTQYF. The V call is TRBV11-3, the J call TRBJ2-3, with a weak D call TRBD2 (6 bases). The ends were cut back, 3 bases at V and 2 bases at J, with 9 bases in the middle. The CDR3 runs to 14 residues. The V gene's germline CDR1 is SGHNT and CDR2 YENEEA.

This chain connects TRBV3-1 to TRBJ2-7; D possibly corresponds to TRBD1 (5 bases). CDR1 is LGHDT, CDR2 YNNKEL, per germline (reference sequence). CDR3 length: 15 amino acids. Trimming left V 3 bases short and J 4 bases short, with 16 bases between. CDR3 bases: TGTGCCAGCAGCCAGGGTTCAGGGCCCCCATACGAGCAGTACTTC. It specifies CASSQGSGPPYEQYF.

This clone has a count of ten or more. The chain is built from TRBV14 and TRBJ1-2; D might be TRBD1 (5 bases). Germline CDR1 reads SGHDN; CDR2 reads FVKESK. The length of the CDR3 is 13 residues. Trimming removed 4 bases from V and 3 bases from J, with 9 bases in between. In DNA, the CDR3 is TGTGCCAGCAGCCCTGACAGTTACTATGGCTACACCTTC. This encodes CASSPDSYYGYTF.

This clone appeared many times. The CDR3 spells CATSRLGPGLYEQYF. CDR3 sequence (DNA): TGTGCCACCAGCAGGTTGGGCCCAGGGCTTTACGAGCAGTACTTC. V and J are TRBV15 and TRBJ2-7, with D maybe TRBD1 (5 bases). This CDR3 is built from 15 residues. The germline CDR1 and CDR2 sequences are LNHNV and YYDKDF (reference sequence). V shed 3 bases and J shed 4 bases, with 16 bases lying between them.